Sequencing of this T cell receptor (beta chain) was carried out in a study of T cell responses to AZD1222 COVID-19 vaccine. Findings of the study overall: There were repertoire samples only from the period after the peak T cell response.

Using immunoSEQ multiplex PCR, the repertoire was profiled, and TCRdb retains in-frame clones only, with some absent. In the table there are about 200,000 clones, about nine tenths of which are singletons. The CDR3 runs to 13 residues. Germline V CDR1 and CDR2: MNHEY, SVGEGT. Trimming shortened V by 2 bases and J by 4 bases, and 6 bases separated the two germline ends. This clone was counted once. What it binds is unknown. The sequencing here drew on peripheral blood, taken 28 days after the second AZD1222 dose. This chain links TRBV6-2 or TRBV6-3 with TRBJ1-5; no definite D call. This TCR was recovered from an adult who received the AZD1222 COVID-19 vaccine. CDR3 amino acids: CASSYRENQPQHF. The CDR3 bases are TGTGCCAGCAGTTACAGGGAGAATCAGCCCCAGCATTTT.